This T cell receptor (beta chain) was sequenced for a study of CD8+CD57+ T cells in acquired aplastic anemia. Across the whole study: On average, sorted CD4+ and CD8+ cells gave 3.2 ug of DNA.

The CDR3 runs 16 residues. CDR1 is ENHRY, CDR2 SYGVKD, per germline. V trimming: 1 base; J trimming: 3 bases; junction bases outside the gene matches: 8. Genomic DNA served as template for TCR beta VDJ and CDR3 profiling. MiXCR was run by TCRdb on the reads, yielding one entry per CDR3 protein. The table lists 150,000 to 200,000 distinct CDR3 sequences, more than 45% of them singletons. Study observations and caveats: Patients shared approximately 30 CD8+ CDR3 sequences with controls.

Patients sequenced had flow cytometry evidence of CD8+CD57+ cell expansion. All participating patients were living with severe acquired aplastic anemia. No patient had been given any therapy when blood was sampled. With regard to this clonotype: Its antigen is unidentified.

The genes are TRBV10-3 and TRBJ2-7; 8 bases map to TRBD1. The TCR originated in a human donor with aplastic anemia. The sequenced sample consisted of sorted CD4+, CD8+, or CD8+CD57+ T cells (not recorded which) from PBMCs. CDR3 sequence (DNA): TGTGCCATCAGTGAGTACGAGACAGGGGTAGGCTACGAGCAGTACTTC. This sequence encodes CAISEYETGVGYEQYF.